This is a list of T cell receptor beta chains from one sample in a study of control samples from healthy donors and cancer patients. This table comes from immunoSEQ multiplex PCR, and its TCRdb copy is limited to in-frame clones, with some not included. Of 150,000 or so clones in the sample, 80% to 95% were seen once. Sequenced: blood. These TCRs come from a man between 18 and 35 years old in good health. The CDR3 runs from the conserved cysteine through the conserved F or W.

j_call v_call cdr3_aa
TRBJ2-1 TRBV24-1 CATSTYGGSYNEQFF
TRBJ1-4 TRBV11-2 CASSLDRTKATNEKLFF
TRBJ1-1 TRBV6-5 CASSYRGGTEAFF
TRBJ2-1 TRBV27 CASSGGDGTYNEQFF
TRBJ1-1 TRBV7-2 CASSPAPTEAFF
TRBJ1-2 TRBV10-2 CASSAGDYGYTF
TRBJ1-1 TRBV5-4 CASSLAPTGVNTEAFF
TRBJ2-7 TRBV4-2 CASSQEPPGGAYEQYF
TRBJ1-1 TRBV30 CAWSEGWLKYTEAFF
TRBJ2-7 TRBV12-3/TRBV12-4 CASSPPGPYEQYF
TRBJ1-2 TRBV6-5 CASSLHGTGEGYTF
TRBJ1-6 TRBV5-1 CASSPGQGNSPLHF
TRBJ2-1 TRBV7-9 CASSSNRDSGSYNEQFF
TRBJ1-3 TRBV13 CASSFGDTIYF
TRBJ1-1 TRBV28 CASTGLVAFF
TRBJ2-3 TRBV27 CASSFLEGSTDTQYF
TRBJ2-7 TRBV28 CASTLGGEQYF
TRBJ2-3 TRBV9 CASSVDASGGTTDTQYF
TRBJ2-3 TRBV4-2 CASSQRETGVLDTQYF
TRBJ1-3 TRBV7-6 CASSRVPSRGTIYF
TRBJ2-1 TRBV19 CASSLSSGRYNEQFF
TRBJ1-1 TRBV7-2 CASSTSLNTEAFF
TRBJ1-5 TRBV15 CATSSGPAYQPQHF
TRBJ1-1 TRBV19 CASSLQGAAEAFF
TRBJ2-3 TRBV4-1 CASRQGYERGAYTQYF
TRBJ2-3 TRBV27 CASMLSGRRGTQYF
TRBJ2-7 TRBV7-2 CASSFGAGGTYEQYF
TRBJ2-7 TRBV29-1 CSVEGRQGKGSYEQYF
TRBJ1-2 TRBV9 CASSVTGGPGMGYTF
TRBJ1-2 TRBV5-6 CASSLTARAYGYTF
TRBJ1-6 TRBV7-2 CASSLQGGNSPLHF
TRBJ1-1 TRBV9 CASSVSLDTEAFF
TRBJ2-7 TRBV6-1 CASSEIWDYEQYF
TRBJ2-7 TRBV19 CASSQPGANVYEQYF
TRBJ2-5 TRBV28 CASSSPRVRASGRGQETQYF
TRBJ2-7 TRBV5-1 CASSFWGEDEQYF
TRBJ1-3 TRBV7-9 CASSLAEAGISGNTIYF
TRBJ1-5 TRBV6-6 CASNHGRGQPNQPQHF
TRBJ2-7 TRBV3-1/TRBV3-2 CASSQVSRASYEQYF
TRBJ2-7 TRBV9 CASSAGGIYEQYF
TRBJ2-1 TRBV28 CASSFGGDNEQFF
TRBJ1-3 TRBV11-1 CASSLDGGRGNTIYF
TRBJ1-3 TRBV15 CATSRRAREGNTIYF
TRBJ2-7 TRBV11-2 CASSFGGEQYF
TRBJ2-3 TRBV21-1 CASSNGRAKTTDTQYF
TRBJ2-1 TRBV5-1 CASQRASGTVNEQFF
TRBJ1-5 TRBV15 CATSRDRGSSNQPQHF
TRBJ1-5 TRBV11-3 CASTSPPGFNQPQHF
TRBJ1-1 TRBV3-1/TRBV3-2 CASSQEADEAFF
TRBJ1-3 TRBV12-3/TRBV12-4 CASSPVGNTIYF
TRBJ1-4 TRBV27 CASMGQGDEKLFF
TRBJ2-7 TRBV2 CASRDGSYEQYF